This TCR beta chain was observed in a study of graft-versus-host responses after intestinal transplantation. Study-level background: As for transplant type, recipients had multivisceral, liver-intestinal, or isolated intestinal grafts. All recipients got anti-thymocyte globulin induction, then tacrolimus and steroids for approximately 3 years.

Remarks on this clone: Antigen: not known.

V lost 6 bases and J 1 base, leaving 12 bases between the germline ends. CDR1 SEHNR and CDR2 FQNEAQ come from the germline V gene (reference sequence). There are 14 residues in the CDR3. Findings and limits, study-wide: Early post-transplant HvG declines showed an association with peak circulating GvH clone levels. Investigators detected GvH clones in recipient marrow, with some emerging earlier in ileum or blood.

Here immunoSEQ multiplex PCR was the method, and the copy in TCRdb shows in-frame clones only, minus some. The table lists about 120,000 clones, 80% to 95% of them singletons. The TCR originated in a human donor who received an intestinal transplant. The material sequenced was unstimulated CD4+ T cells sorted from spleen or lymph node cells, taken before intestinal transplant. The chain carries TRBV7-9 and TRBJ1-1; weak D call: TRBD1 (6 bases). Written as DNA, the CDR3 is TGTGCCAGCAGAAACAGGGACACGAACACTGAAGCTTTCTTT. Its protein product is CASRNRDTNTEAFF.